The entry below gives a single T cell receptor beta chain sequence along with its context. These data belong to a study of blood T cell repertoires in COVID-19. Study summary: The samples span acute and convalescent COVID-19 from the United States, Italy and Spain. The analysed material was cDNA or gDNA that came from T cells, B-cell-depleted T cells, or PBMCs.

In the study's own analysis: It was from reference gene primer amplification that nucleated cell counts were estimated. Clones were read by immunoSEQ multiplex PCR, and TCRdb kept only the in-frame ones, dropping some. V, J and clone size reflect that table, while D and trimming were determined from the DNA. Counted here are 310,000 or so clones, around 85% occurring once; the ten biggest clones make up 2.1%. The CDR3 has 13 amino acids. With 1 base removed from V and 5 bases from J, the gap between germline ends came to 8 bases. Sequenced material: peripheral blood. This sequence joins TRBV12-3 or TRBV12-4 and TRBJ1-1; D is uncertain. The TCR was taken from a woman younger than 45 who had recovered from COVID-19. The CDR3 DNA sequence: TGTGCCAGCAGTTTAGACAGTCGGACTGAAGCTTTCTTT. This encodes CASSLDSRTEAFF.